This TCR beta chain was profiled in a study of T cells in Graves' hyperthyroidism and ophthalmopathy. PBMCs stemmed from over 7.5 ml fresh peripheral blood. Amplification of TCR beta CDR3 regions was performed using RNA transcripts as template. HTBI primers were employed in a first-round RT-PCR of the TCR CDR3. Via MiXCR, TCRdb re-called the multiplex PCR reads, giving one row per CDR3 protein. The top ten hold about a quarter of the sample, which has a few hundred thousand distinct CDR3 sequences, 15% to 18% seen once. In its sample, this clonotype was seen many times. Per the germline V gene, CDR1 is DFQATT and CDR2 is SNEGSKA (reference sequence). The CDR3 sequence is 18 residues long. Unmatched junction bases numbered 13, after V lost 4 bases and J lost 1 base.

V is TRBV20-1 and J is TRBJ2-7, with 13 bases identical to TRBD2. The sample taken for sequencing was blood. This TCR was recovered from a woman aged 18-35 years with Graves' hyperthyroidism that later progressed to Graves' ophthalmopathy. This chain's CDR3 is CSAKRTSGSIGISYEQYF. In nucleotides, the CDR3 is TGCAGTGCTAAACGGACTAGCGGGAGTATAGGGATTTCCTACGAGCAGTACTTC.